A single T cell receptor (beta chain) is shown here with its context. No antigen is known for it. The primer mix had 60 Vbeta and 13 Jbeta primers. Here immunoSEQ multiplex PCR was the method, and the copy in TCRdb shows in-frame clones only, minus some. This table has 85,000 to 130,000 clones, 76% appearing once. V shed 5 bases, J shed 5 bases, and the junction held 4 bases outside the gene matches. Germline V gene sequence: CDR1 LNHDA, CDR2 SQIVND (reference sequence). CDR3 length: 15 residues. The source of the sample is a study of cytomegalovirus exposure and HLA in healthy donors. Overall study findings and caveats: A later analysis associated some 18,000 TCR beta sequences with HLA alleles at a 0.05 false discovery rate. The authors listed 164 TCR beta chains as cytomegalovirus-associated. Immune exposure information available was restricted to CMV serostatus.

The receptor was derived from a young woman in good health and CMV-seropositive. The source material was PBMCs. The chain combines TRBV19 with TRBJ2-1; 12 bases agree with TRBD2. The CDR3 region is CASSLAGGPHNEQFF. The DNA of the CDR3 is TGTGCCAGTAGTCTAGCGGGAGGGCCCCACAATGAGCAGTTCTTC.